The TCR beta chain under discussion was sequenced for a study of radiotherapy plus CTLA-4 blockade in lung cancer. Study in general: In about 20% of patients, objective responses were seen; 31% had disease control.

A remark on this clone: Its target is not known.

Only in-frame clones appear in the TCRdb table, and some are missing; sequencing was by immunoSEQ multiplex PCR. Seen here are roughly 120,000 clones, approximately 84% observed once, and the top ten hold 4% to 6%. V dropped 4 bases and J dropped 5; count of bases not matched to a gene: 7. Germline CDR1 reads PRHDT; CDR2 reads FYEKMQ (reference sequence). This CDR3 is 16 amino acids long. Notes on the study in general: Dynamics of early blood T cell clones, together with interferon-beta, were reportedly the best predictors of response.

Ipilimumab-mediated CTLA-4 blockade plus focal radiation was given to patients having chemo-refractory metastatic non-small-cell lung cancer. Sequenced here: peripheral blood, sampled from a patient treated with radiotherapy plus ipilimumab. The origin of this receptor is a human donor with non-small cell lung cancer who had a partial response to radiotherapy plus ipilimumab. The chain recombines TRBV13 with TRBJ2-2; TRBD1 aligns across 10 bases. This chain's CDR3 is CASSSRWTGGTGELFF. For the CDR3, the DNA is TGTGCCAGCAGCTCTAGATGGACAGGGGGAACCGGGGAGCTGTTTTTT.